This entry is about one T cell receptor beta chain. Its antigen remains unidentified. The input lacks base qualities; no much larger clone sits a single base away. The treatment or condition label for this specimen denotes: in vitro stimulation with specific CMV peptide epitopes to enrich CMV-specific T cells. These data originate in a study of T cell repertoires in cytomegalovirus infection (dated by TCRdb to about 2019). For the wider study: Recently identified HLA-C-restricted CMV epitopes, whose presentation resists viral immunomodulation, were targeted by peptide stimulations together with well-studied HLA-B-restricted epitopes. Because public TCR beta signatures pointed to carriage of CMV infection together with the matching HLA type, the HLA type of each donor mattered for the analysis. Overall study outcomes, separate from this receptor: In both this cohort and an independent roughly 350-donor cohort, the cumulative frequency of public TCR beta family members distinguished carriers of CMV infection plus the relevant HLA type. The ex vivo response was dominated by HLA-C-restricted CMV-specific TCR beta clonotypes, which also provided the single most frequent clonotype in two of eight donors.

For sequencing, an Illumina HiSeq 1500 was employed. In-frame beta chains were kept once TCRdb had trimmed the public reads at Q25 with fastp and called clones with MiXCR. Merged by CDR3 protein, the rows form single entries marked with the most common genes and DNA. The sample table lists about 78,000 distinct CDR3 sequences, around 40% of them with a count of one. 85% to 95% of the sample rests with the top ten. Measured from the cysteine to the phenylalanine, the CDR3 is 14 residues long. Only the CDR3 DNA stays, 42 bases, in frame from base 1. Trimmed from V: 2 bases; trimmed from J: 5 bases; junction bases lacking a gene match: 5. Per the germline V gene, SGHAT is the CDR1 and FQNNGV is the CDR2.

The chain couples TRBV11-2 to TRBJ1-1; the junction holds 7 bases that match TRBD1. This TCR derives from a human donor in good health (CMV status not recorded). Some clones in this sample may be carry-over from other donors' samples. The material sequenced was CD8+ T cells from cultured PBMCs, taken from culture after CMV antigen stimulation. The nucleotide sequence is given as TGTGCCAGCAGCTTACCCGACAGGGTGACTGAAGCTTTCTTT. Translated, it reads CASSLPDRVTEAFF.